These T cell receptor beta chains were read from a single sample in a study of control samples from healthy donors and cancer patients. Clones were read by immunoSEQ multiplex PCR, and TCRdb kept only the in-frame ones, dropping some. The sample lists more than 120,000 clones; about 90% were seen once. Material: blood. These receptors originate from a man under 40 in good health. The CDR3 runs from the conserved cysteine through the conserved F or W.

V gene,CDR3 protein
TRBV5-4,CASPSPGQGFYNEQFF
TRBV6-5,CASSYSRGNTEAFF
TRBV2,CASSNLWPDAGYEQYF
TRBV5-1,CASSPGQGVDRARYTF
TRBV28,CASSLRGRAAFF
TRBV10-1,CASSESIAGEQFF
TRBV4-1,CASSQVGTGVEGQPQHF
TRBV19,CASSLAARGTDTQYF
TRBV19,CASSIDGGGGTDTQYF
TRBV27,CASSIAGPPSTDTQYF
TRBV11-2,CASSATRGTTGELFF
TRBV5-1,CASSFRANTGTGELFF
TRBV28,CASSFGGLRGNQPQHF
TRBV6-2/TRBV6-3,CASSPGQVFYGYTF
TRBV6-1,CASSESSSVGFF
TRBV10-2,CASSELGQDIIFYGYTF
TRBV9,CASSATGADGNSPLHF
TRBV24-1,CATSDAGLGPYGYTF
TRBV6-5,CASSYYRDGENGYTF
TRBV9,CASSFQGWDEAFF
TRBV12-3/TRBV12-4,CASSLGTQPQHF
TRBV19,CASTADRVYQPQHF
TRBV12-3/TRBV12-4,CASSLEGYEQFF
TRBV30,CASTRTNQGGSSGANVLTF
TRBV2,CASSDSYPSGNTIYF
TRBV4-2,CASSQVGPYEQYF
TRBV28,CASSLWGEIYEQYF
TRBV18,CASSSDRGYNGYTF
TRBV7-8,CASSTTGVNSPLHF
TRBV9,CASSVAPGTDNSPLHF
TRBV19,CASSPRGGLGTDTQYF
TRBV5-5,CASSFGHEQFF
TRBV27,CASSFFRENTGELFF
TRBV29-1,CSVQGNTEAFF
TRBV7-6,CASSGGNYEQYF